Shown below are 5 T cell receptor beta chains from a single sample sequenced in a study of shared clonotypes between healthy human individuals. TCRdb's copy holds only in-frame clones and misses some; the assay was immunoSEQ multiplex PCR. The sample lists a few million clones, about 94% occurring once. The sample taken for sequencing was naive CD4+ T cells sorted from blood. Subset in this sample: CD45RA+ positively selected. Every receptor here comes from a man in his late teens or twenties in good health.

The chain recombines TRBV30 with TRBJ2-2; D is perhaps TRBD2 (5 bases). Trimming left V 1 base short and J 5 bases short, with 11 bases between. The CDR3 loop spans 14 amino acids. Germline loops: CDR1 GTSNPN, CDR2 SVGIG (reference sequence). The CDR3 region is CAWSGGSFTGELFF. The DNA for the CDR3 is TGTGCCTGGAGTGGAGGGTCATTTACCGGGGAGCTGTTTTTT.

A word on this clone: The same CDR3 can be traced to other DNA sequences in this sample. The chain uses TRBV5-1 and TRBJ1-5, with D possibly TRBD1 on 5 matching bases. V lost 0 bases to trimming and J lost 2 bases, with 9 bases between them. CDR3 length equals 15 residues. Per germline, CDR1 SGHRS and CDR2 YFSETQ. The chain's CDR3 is CASSLGSGGNQPQHF. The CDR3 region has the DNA TGCGCCAGCAGCTTGGGATCGGGGGGCAATCAGCCCCAGCATTTT.

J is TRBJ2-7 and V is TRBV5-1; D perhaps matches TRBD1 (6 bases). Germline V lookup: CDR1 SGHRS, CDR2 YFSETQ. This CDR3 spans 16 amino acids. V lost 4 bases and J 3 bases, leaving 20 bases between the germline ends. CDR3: CASSPEGQFAGYEQYF. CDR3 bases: TGCGCCAGCAGCCCCGAAGGACAGTTTGCTGGCTACGAGCAGTACTTC. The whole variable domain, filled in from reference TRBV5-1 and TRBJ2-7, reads KAGVTQTPRYLIKTRGQQVTLSCSPISGHRSVSWYQQTPGQGLQFLFEYFSETQRNKGNFPGRFSGRQFSNSRSEMNVSTLELGDSALYLCASSPEGQFAGYEQYFGPGTRLTVT.

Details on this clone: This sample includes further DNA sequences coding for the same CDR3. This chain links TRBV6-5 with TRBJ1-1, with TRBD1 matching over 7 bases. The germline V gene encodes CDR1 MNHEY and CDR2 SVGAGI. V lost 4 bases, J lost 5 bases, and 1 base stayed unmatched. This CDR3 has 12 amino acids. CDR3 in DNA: TGTGCCAGCAGTTCCAGGGGGACTGAAGCTTTCTTT. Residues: CASSSRGTEAFF.

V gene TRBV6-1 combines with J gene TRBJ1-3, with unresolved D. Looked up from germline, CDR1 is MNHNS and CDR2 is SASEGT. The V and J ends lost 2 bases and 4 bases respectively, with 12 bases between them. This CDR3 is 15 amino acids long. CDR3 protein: CASSELEVLGNTIYF. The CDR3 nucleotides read TGTGCCAGCAGTGAATTGGAGGTTCTCGGAAACACCATATATTTT.